The present T cell receptor (beta chain) was sequenced within a study of vaccination effects on CD4 cells after COVID-19. Generated by immunoSEQ multiplex PCR, the TCRdb table keeps only in-frame clones and is missing some. The sample lists roughly 41,000 clones; under 85% were seen once. Sequencing followed a ViraFEST assay step that expanded antigen-specific CD4+ T cells with viral peptide pools. Subsequent to ten to eleven days of culture, CD4+ T cells were isolated. The healthy vaccine recipients, who had no prior SARS-CoV-2 infection, showed negative nucleocapsid antibodies. Culturing of 2 million to 2.5 million PBMC per well took place with about 10 IU/ml IL-2 and around 10 ug/ml peptides. Germline V lookup: CDR1 SGHTS, CDR2 YDEGEE. Trimming shortened V by 0 bases and J by 0 bases, and 4 bases separated the two germline ends. The CDR3 contains 14 residues. Points on this clone: The antigen is undetermined.

Here the sequenced sample was CD4+ T cells from PBMCs cultured with HCoV-NL63 spike peptides, taken before COVID-19 vaccination. V gene TRBV5-8 combines with J gene TRBJ1-5; no clear D. This TCR derives from a human donor who received a COVID-19 vaccine. The CDR3 DNA is TGTGCCAGCAGCTTGGGTCATAGCAATCAGCCCCAGCATTTT. It codes for CASSLGHSNQPQHF.